These 30 T cell receptor beta chains originate from one sample sequenced in a study of blood T cell repertoires in COVID-19. The method was immunoSEQ multiplex PCR; TCRdb's version includes in-frame clones alone and lacks a portion of them. This table has roughly 100,000 clones, around 81% appearing once. Sequenced material: peripheral blood. Receptor source: a man older than 75 with acute or convalescent COVID-19.

This clone was detected a few times. At the DNA level, this CDR3 is encoded by other sequences in the same sample as well. This rearrangement joins TRBV6-5 to TRBJ1-1; 8 nucleotides match TRBD1. From germline, CDR1 is MNHEY and CDR2 SVGAGI. CDR3 length equals 13 residues. V shed 5 bases, J shed 5 bases, and the junction held 4 bases outside the gene matches. For the CDR3, the DNA is TGTGCCAGCAGTCGACAGGGGAATACTGAAGCTTTCTTT. As protein: CASSRQGNTEAFF.

The genes are TRBV6-5 and TRBJ1-5; D not certain. The V end lost 2 bases, the J end lost 2 bases, and 10 bases lay between the germline ends. Germline V lookup: CDR1 MNHEY, CDR2 SVGAGI. The CDR3 runs 15 residues. The CDR3 here is CASSYASTGNQPQHF. CDR3 in DNA: TGTGCCAGCAGTTACGCCTCGACTGGCAATCAGCCCCAGCATTTT.

The rearrangement uses TRBV4-1 and TRBJ2-1; TRBD2 agrees at 7 bases. Germline V gene sequence: CDR1 MGHRA, CDR2 YSYEKL. After removal of 3 bases from V and 0 bases from J, the junction contained 2 bases not matched to a gene. The CDR3 loop spans 15 amino acids. The CDR3 is CASSHPSGSYNEQFF. DNA of the CDR3: TGCGCCAGCAGCCATCCTAGCGGCTCCTACAATGAGCAGTTCTTC.

The V gene is TRBV28, the J gene TRBJ2-1; D is possibly TRBD2 (7 bases). This CDR3 comprises 14 residues. V lost 8 bases and J 6 bases, leaving 17 bases between the germline ends. Germline V CDR1 and CDR2: MDHEN, SYDVKM. DNA of the CDR3: TGTGCCAGCCGGACGGGGGGCGCAGGCAATGAGCAGTTCTTC. Encoded protein: CASRTGGAGNEQFF.

This CDR3 is CASSPTPSGRAYEQYF. The CDR3 DNA is TGCGCCAGCAGCCCAACCCCTAGCGGGAGGGCCTACGAGCAGTACTTC. The chain combines TRBV5-1 with TRBJ2-7; 12 positions match TRBD2. This CDR3 contains 16 residues. After removal of 4 bases from V and 2 bases from J, the junction contained 7 bases not matched to a gene. The V gene's germline CDR1 is SGHRS and CDR2 YFSETQ.

This rearrangement joins TRBV5-1 to TRBJ2-1; D may be TRBD1 (5 bases). The germline V gene has CDR1 SGHRS and CDR2 YFSETQ. The ends were cut back, 2 bases at V and 7 bases at J, with 7 bases in the middle. The CDR3 runs 12 residues. In nucleotides, the CDR3 is TGCGCCAGCAGCTTACAGGAAAATGAGCAGTTCTTC. The encoded protein is CASSLQENEQFF.

This chain connects TRBV28 to TRBJ1-2; unclear D gene. Trimming took 3 bases from V and 8 from J, leaving 7 bases between them. The germline V gene encodes CDR1 MDHEN and CDR2 SYDVKM. The CDR3 runs 11 residues. CDR3 residues: CASSLRRGYTF. The DNA for the CDR3 is TGTGCCAGCAGTTTGAGGAGAGGCTACACCTTC.

The chain uses TRBV14 and TRBJ2-5; D gene uncertain. This CDR3 spans 15 amino acids. Germline V gives CDR1 SGHDN, CDR2 FVKESK. The V gene lost 4 bases and the J gene lost 3 bases, with 15 bases spanning the gap. For the CDR3, the DNA is TGTGCCAGCAGCCGGAGTCAAGCGCAAAAAGAGACCCAGTACTTC. It codes for CASSRSQAQKETQYF.

The V gene is TRBV28, the J gene TRBJ1-4; a weak D match, TRBD1 (5 bases). Germline loops: CDR1 MDHEN, CDR2 SYDVKM. Trimming stripped 6 bases from V and 5 bases from J, with 10 bases between. The CDR3 loop spans 13 amino acids. CDR3 sequence: CASRRSGNEKLFF. In DNA, the CDR3 is TGTGCCAGCAGGCGGTCAGGGAATGAAAAACTGTTTTTT.

This chain uses TRBV6-2 or TRBV6-3 with TRBJ1-5, with TRBD1 matching over 8 bases. The junction had 12 bases not matched to a gene; V was cut back by 2 bases and J by 3 bases. The CDR3 is 18 amino acids. CDR1 MNHEY and CDR2 SVGEGT come from the germline V gene. The CDR3 DNA reads as TGTGCCAGCAGTTACGAGGGGCAGGGGGCGCCGAACAATCAGCCCCAGCATTTT. It translates to CASSYEGQGAPNNQPQHF.

This clone was counted between two and nine times. This chain joins TRBV3-1 (or the pseudogene TRBV3-2) and TRBJ2-1; tentatively, D is TRBD2 (6 bases). Trimming removed 2 bases at V and 5 bases at J, with 10 bases between. Germline V gives CDR1 LGHDT, CDR2 YNNKEL (reference sequence). CDR3 size: 14 residues. CDR3 sequence (DNA): TGTGCCAGCAGCCAATCACTAGCCCACAATGAGCAGTTCTTC. Amino acids: CASSQSLAHNEQFF.

The chain has TRBV14 and TRBJ2-7; unclear D gene. V was trimmed by 0 bases and J by 2 bases, leaving 8 bases between them. The CDR3 covers 14 residues. Germline-derived CDR1 and CDR2 are SGHDN and FVKESK. The CDR3 protein is CASSQDVLTYEQYF. The CDR3 DNA reads TGTGCCAGCAGCCAAGATGTGTTAACCTACGAGCAGTACTTC. Filled out from reference TRBV14 and TRBJ2-7, the complete variable domain reads EAGVTQFPSHSVIEKGQTVTLRCDPISGHDNLYWYRRVMGKEIKFLLHFVKESKQDESGMPNNRFLAERTGGTYSTLKVQPAELEDSGVYFCASSQDVLTYEQYFGPGTRLTVT.

The V gene is TRBV18, the J gene TRBJ1-1, with D perhaps TRBD1 (6 bases). Between the trimmed V and J ends, which lost 4 bases and 0 bases, there was a span of 12 bases. CDR3 length: 15 amino acids. Germline V CDR1 and CDR2: KGHSH, LQKENI. CDR3 region: CASSQGRGMNTEAFF. In DNA form, the CDR3 reads TGTGCCAGCTCACAGGGCAGGGGAATGAACACTGAAGCTTTCTTT.

This clone appeared a few times. The chain uses TRBV7-8 and TRBJ2-1, with a tentative D call TRBD2 (6 bases). Looked up from germline, CDR1 is SGHVS and CDR2 is FQNEAQ. The CDR3 has 16 amino acids. The V gene lost 3 bases and the J gene lost 7 bases, with 19 bases spanning the gap. The CDR3 sequence: CASSFERVRLRNEQFF. In DNA form, the CDR3 reads TGTGCCAGCAGCTTCGAGCGGGTAAGGCTTCGGAATGAGCAGTTCTTC.

The genes are TRBV29-1 and TRBJ2-7; 9 positions agree with TRBD1. CDR1 and CDR2 (germline): SQVTM, ANQGSEA. V trimming: 3 bases; J trimming: 5 bases; junction bases outside the gene matches: 14. CDR3 length: 16 amino acids. This CDR3 is CSVEHGQGTTYHEQYF. For the CDR3, the DNA is TGCAGCGTTGAGCACGGACAGGGGACGACCTACCACGAGCAGTACTTC.

The rearrangement uses TRBV25-1 and TRBJ2-5, with 9 bases that match TRBD1. Germline V gene lookup returns CDR1 MGHDK and CDR2 SYGVNS. Unmatched junction bases numbered 4, after V lost 6 bases and J lost 5 bases. CDR3 size: 13 residues. The CDR3 bases are TGTGCCAGCAGCGGACAGGGGTTGGAGACCCAGTACTTC. It codes for CASSGQGLETQYF.

In nucleotides, the CDR3 is TGTGCCAGCAGCGTAGGGGCGGGGAGGGGGTACAATGAGCAGTTCTTC. It codes for CASSVGAGRGYNEQFF. This rearrangement joins TRBV9 to TRBJ2-1, with D possibly being TRBD2 (7 bases). Germline values: CDR1 SGDLS, CDR2 YYNGEE. The V and J ends lost 0 bases and 4 bases respectively, with 14 bases between them. The CDR3 loop spans 16 amino acids.

The chain couples TRBV19 to TRBJ1-2; 7 bases match TRBD1. The CDR3 is 15 residues long. The ends lost 1 base at V and 3 bases at J; junction bases unmatched: 5. Germline V gene sequence: CDR1 LNHDA, CDR2 SQIVND (reference sequence). The CDR3 reads CASSIAAGGDYGYTF. CDR3 sequence (DNA): TGTGCCAGTAGTATAGCGGCAGGGGGTGACTATGGCTACACCTTC.

This clone has just one count. The gene calls are TRBV5-1 and TRBJ2-2; 7 bases line up with TRBD2. Germline trimming cut 4 bases from V and 0 bases from J; bases unmatched to any gene: 6. CDR3 length equals 16 residues. Germline CDR1 and CDR2: SGHRS and YFSETQ. For the CDR3, the DNA is TGCGCCAGCAGCCCCTTAACTAGCGCGAACACCGGGGAGCTGTTTTTT. Residues: CASSPLTSANTGELFF.

Of note for this clone: Different DNA sequences within this sample yield the same CDR3. The chain uses TRBV28 and TRBJ1-2; possibly TRBD1 for D (5 bases). Germline lookup yields CDR1 MDHEN and CDR2 SYDVKM. The CDR3 length is 12 residues. The V end was cut by 3 bases, the J end by 6 bases, with 8 bases between. CDR3 sequence (DNA): TGTGCCAGCAGTTTGGGGCGGAATGGCTACACCTTC. Protein sequence: CASSLGRNGYTF.

V usage is TRBV29-1 and J usage is TRBJ2-5; TRBD2 agrees at 8 bases. The CDR3 contains 17 residues. Germline V lookup: CDR1 SQVTM, CDR2 ANQGSEA. V lost 3 bases, J lost 10 bases, and 22 bases stayed unmatched. The CDR3 reads CSVDGSGRGVGTNGQYF. In nucleotides, the CDR3 is TGCAGCGTTGACGGAAGCGGGAGAGGGGTGGGGACAAACGGCCAGTACTTC.

The V gene is TRBV28, the J gene TRBJ2-1; TRBD2 matches 7 bases. Germline CDR1 is MDHEN and CDR2 is SYDVKM. V gave up 1 base and J gave up 8 bases; unmatched junction bases: 17. This CDR3 has 18 residues. For the CDR3, the DNA is TGTGCCAGCAGTTTATCCCTCATAGCGGGCCGGAGTATAGATGAGCAGTTCTTC. Protein sequence: CASSLSLIAGRSIDEQFF.

This clone occurred once. V gene TRBV2 combines with J gene TRBJ2-1, with 10 nucleotides matching TRBD1. This CDR3 region has 16 residues. V lost 5 bases to trimming and J lost 4 bases; unmatched junction nucleotides: 8. Germline CDR1 reads SNHLY; CDR2 reads FYNNEI. The CDR3 protein is CASSPPGTGVYNEQFF. CDR3 bases: TGTGCCAGCAGTCCGCCCGGGACAGGGGTATACAATGAGCAGTTCTTC.

The rearrangement uses TRBV28 and TRBJ1-1, with D possibly TRBD1 on 5 matching bases. Trimming pared 3 bases from V and 2 bases from J, leaving 13 bases between. CDR3 length equals 15 residues. The germline V gene encodes CDR1 MDHEN and CDR2 SYDVKM. CDR3 DNA sequence: TGTGCCAGCAGTTTGTTTGCGGGGGGAAACACTGAAGCTTTCTTT. Its translation: CASSLFAGGNTEAFF.

This chain links TRBV5-1 with TRBJ2-3; D is unresolved. The CDR3 extends over 13 amino acids. With 4 bases removed from V and 3 bases from J, the gap between germline ends came to 9 bases. Germline values: CDR1 SGHRS, CDR2 YFSETQ. The DNA for the CDR3 is TGCGCCAGCAGCACACCCCTTACAGATACGCAGTATTTT. Translating gives CASSTPLTDTQYF. The full variable domain, rest sourced from reference TRBV5-1 and TRBJ2-3, is KAGVTQTPRYLIKTRGQQVTLSCSPISGHRSVSWYQQTPGQGLQFLFEYFSETQRNKGNFPGRFSGRQFSNSRSEMNVSTLELGDSALYLCASSTPLTDTQYFGPGTRLTVL.

This clone was seen more than once but under ten times. DNA of the CDR3: TGCGCCAGCAGCTTGGCGGTCGACTACAATGAGCAGTTCTTC. Encoded protein: CASSLAVDYNEQFF. V and J are TRBV5-1 and TRBJ2-1; D remains ambiguous. Germline V gene lookup returns CDR1 SGHRS and CDR2 YFSETQ. V was shortened by 0 bases and J by 3 bases, with 7 bases between the two germline ends. The CDR3 is 14 residues long.

This clone was seen only a few times. This rearrangement joins TRBV10-3 to TRBJ2-1; 10 nucleotides agree with TRBD2. V shed 7 bases and J 4 bases; nucleotides not matched to a gene: 4. The CDR3 consists of 14 residues. The V gene's germline CDR1 is ENHRY and CDR2 SYGVKD. CDR3 protein: CAIKQLAGYNEQFF. The CDR3 nucleotides read TGTGCCATCAAGCAACTAGCGGGGTACAATGAGCAGTTCTTC.

The chain joins TRBV7-9 to TRBJ2-3; 7 nucleotides line up with TRBD2. J was trimmed by 8 bases and V by 1 base; bases with no gene match: 6. This CDR3 is 14 amino acids long. Germline CDR1 is SEHNR and CDR2 is FQNEAQ (reference sequence). CDR3 residues: CASSLGAGLGTQYF. The CDR3 nucleotides are TGTGCCAGCAGCTTAGGAGCGGGGTTGGGTACGCAGTATTTT.

The J gene is TRBJ1-4, the V gene TRBV15; D is ambiguous. V lost 1 base to trimming and J lost 6 bases, with 6 bases between them. This CDR3 is built from 13 residues. Germline CDR1 is LNHNV and CDR2 is YYDKDF (reference sequence). The CDR3 DNA reads as TGTGCCACCAGCAGAGCCTTCTATGAAAAACTGTTTTTT. As protein: CATSRAFYEKLFF.

V usage is TRBV7-2 and J usage is TRBJ1-2; TRBD1 aligns across 7 bases. The V segment lost 1 base and the J segment 0 bases; nucleotides outside the gene matches: 8. CDR1 and CDR2 from the germline V gene are SGHTA and FQGNSA. This CDR3 comprises 17 residues. The CDR3 is CASSLGPGTVPNYGYTF. The CDR3 DNA is TGTGCCAGCAGCTTAGGCCCCGGGACAGTCCCTAACTATGGCTACACCTTC.